One sample yielded the 16 T cell receptor beta chains listed below, sequenced in a study of blood T cell repertoires in COVID-19. Sequencing used immunoSEQ multiplex PCR; TCRdb keeps in-frame clones, though not all of them. The table lists 120,000 or so clones, roughly 79% of them singletons. The sequenced sample consisted of peripheral blood. The receptors derive from a human donor in a cohort sampled during active COVID-19.

The chain uses TRBV2 and TRBJ1-1, with TRBD1 identical over 7 bases. Germline CDR1 SNHLY, CDR2 FYNNEI. The junction had 8 bases not matched to a gene; V was cut back by 5 bases and J by 5 bases. This CDR3 region has 14 residues. CDR3 sequence: CASSRPGQRTEAFF. The CDR3 DNA sequence: TGTGCCAGCAGTCGGCCGGGACAGAGGACTGAAGCTTTCTTT.

V is TRBV4-2 and J is TRBJ1-3; 7 positions agree with TRBD1. V gave up 5 bases and J gave up 2 bases; unmatched junction bases: 6. CDR1 is LGHNA, CDR2 YNFKEQ, per germline. CDR3 length equals 15 residues. In DNA, the CDR3 is TGTGCCAGCAGCGGTACAGGGGAAGCTGGAAACACCATATATTTT. Its translation: CASSGTGEAGNTIYF.

The chain recombines TRBV7-9 with TRBJ2-3; 11 bases fit TRBD1. Unmatched junction bases numbered 5, after V lost 8 bases and J lost 4 bases. This CDR3 comprises 14 residues. Germline CDR1 SEHNR, CDR2 FQNEAQ (reference sequence). The CDR3 nucleotides read TGTGCCAGCCTTGGACAGGGGGCCTCAGATACGCAGTATTTT. Translation: CASLGQGASDTQYF.

The chain is built from TRBV3-1 (or the pseudogene TRBV3-2) and TRBJ2-1; 11 bases are a match to TRBD2. The CDR3 covers 16 residues. Germline values: CDR1 LGHDT, CDR2 YNNKEL (reference sequence). The V and J ends lost 3 bases and 3 bases, in that order; junction bases with no gene match: 4. The CDR3 nucleotides are TGTGCCAGCAGCCAGGGACTAGCGGTCGTCTACAATGAGCAGTTCTTC. This encodes CASSQGLAVVYNEQFF.

The chain combines TRBV7-2 with TRBJ1-3; TRBD1 is a possible D gene (6 bases). This CDR3 has 17 residues. The V and J ends lost 3 bases and 0 bases respectively, with 15 bases between them. Germline lookup yields CDR1 SGHTA and CDR2 FQGNSA. CDR3 protein: CASSLGRGPSSGNTIYF. Written as DNA, the CDR3 is TGTGCCAGCAGCTTGGGCAGGGGACCCTCCTCTGGAAACACCATATATTTT.

V usage is TRBV27 and J usage is TRBJ2-3, with D possibly being TRBD1 (8 bases). Trimming cost V 5 bases and J 6 bases, with 18 bases left between them. Germline CDR1 and CDR2: MNHEY and SMNVEV (reference sequence). The CDR3 contains 15 residues. DNA of the CDR3: TGTGCCAGCAGTGCCAGGGGGCGGGAGCCGGATACGCAGTATTTT. Its protein product is CASSARGREPDTQYF.

The chain combines TRBV28 with TRBJ2-7; 9 bases are a match to TRBD1. The germline V gene has CDR1 MDHEN and CDR2 SYDVKM. This CDR3 spans 15 amino acids. V dropped 3 bases and J dropped 6; count of bases not matched to a gene: 9. CDR3 sequence reads: CASSLRPGQGAEQYF. CDR3 DNA sequence: TGTGCCAGCAGTTTGCGTCCGGGACAGGGAGCCGAGCAGTACTTC.

CDR3 sequence reads: CAWSGTVIEAFF. DNA of the CDR3: TGTGCCTGGAGTGGAACTGTAATCGAAGCTTTCTTT. V is TRBV30 and J is TRBJ1-1; D is ambiguous. Germline CDR1 reads GTSNPN; CDR2 reads SVGIG (reference sequence). The length of the CDR3 is 12 residues. The germline V and J ends were trimmed by 1 base and 8 bases, with 11 bases remaining between them.

The gene calls are TRBV5-1 and TRBJ1-3; TRBD1 is a possible D gene (6 bases). Germline values: CDR1 SGHRS, CDR2 YFSETQ. The V gene lost 5 bases and the J gene lost 4 bases, with 10 bases spanning the gap. This CDR3 comprises 13 residues. The CDR3: CASSTGSGNTIYF. The CDR3 DNA sequence: TGCGCCAGCAGTACAGGGTCCGGAAACACCATATATTTT.

This clone has a single count. The CDR3 sequence: CASSHPDRGNYGYTF. The CDR3 region has the DNA TGCGCCAGCAGCCACCCCGACAGGGGTAACTATGGCTACACCTTC. The V call is TRBV4-1, the J call TRBJ1-2; TRBD1 matches 8 bases. After removal of 3 bases from V and 1 base from J, the junction contained 4 bases not matched to a gene. From germline, CDR1 is MGHRA and CDR2 YSYEKL. CDR3 length equals 15 residues.

This sequence joins TRBV5-6 and TRBJ1-6, with D perhaps matching TRBD1 (6 bases). V lost 0 bases, J lost 6 bases, and 10 bases lay in between. Germline V CDR1 and CDR2: SGHDT, YYEEEE. The CDR3 consists of 15 residues. CDR3 region: CASSLVRGVNSPLHF. The CDR3 DNA follows: TGTGCCAGCAGCTTGGTCAGGGGTGTTAATTCACCCCTCCACTTT. The full variable domain, its missing parts supplied by reference TRBV5-6 and TRBJ1-6, is DAGVTQSPTHLIKTRGQQVTLRCSPKSGHDTVSWYQQALGQGPQFIFQYYEEEERQRGNFPDRFSGHQFPNYSSELNVNALLLGDSALYLCASSLVRGVNSPLHFGNGTRLTVT.

The chain links TRBV12-2 to TRBJ2-3; TRBD2, the table's D call, lacks a check against the DNA. TRBV12-2 is given as a pseudogene. The CDR3 is 11 residues long. The CDR3: CASRLSHTQYF. CDR3 DNA sequence: TGTGCAAGTCGCTTATCTCATACGCAGTATTTT.

This chain links TRBV4-2 with TRBJ2-7, with D possibly matching TRBD2 (6 bases). This CDR3 region has 13 residues. The V end was cut by 5 bases, the J end by 3 bases, with 11 bases between. The germline V gene encodes CDR1 LGHNA and CDR2 YNFKEQ. CDR3 coding DNA: TGTGCCAGCAGCACGAGTAGCGGCTACGAGCAGTACTTC. It yields the protein CASSTSSGYEQYF.

This clone was counted a few times. The chain couples TRBV5-1 to TRBJ2-7, with 8 bases that match TRBD1. This CDR3 is built from 15 residues. V gave up 4 bases and J gave up 4 bases; unmatched junction bases: 10. The germline gives CDR1 SGHRS, CDR2 YFSETQ. CDR3 protein: CASSPSGQGGYEQYF. CDR3 coding DNA: TGCGCCAGCAGCCCCTCCGGACAGGGTGGTTACGAGCAGTACTTC. The complete variable domain, with remaining parts taken from reference TRBV5-1 and TRBJ2-7, reads KAGVTQTPRYLIKTRGQQVTLSCSPISGHRSVSWYQQTPGQGLQFLFEYFSETQRNKGNFPGRFSGRQFSNSRSEMNVSTLELGDSALYLCASSPSGQGGYEQYFGPGTRLTVT.

The V call is TRBV5-1, the J call TRBJ1-4, with D perhaps matching TRBD1 (5 bases). The CDR3 is 14 amino acids. Trimming took 5 bases from V and 7 from J, leaving 15 bases between them. Per the germline V gene, CDR1 is SGHRS and CDR2 is YFSETQ. The CDR3 DNA sequence: TGCGCCAGCAGGGTGGGGCAGGGTCGTGAAAAACTGTTTTTT. Translating gives CASRVGQGREKLFF. Filled out from reference TRBV5-1 and TRBJ1-4, the complete variable domain reads KAGVTQTPRYLIKTRGQQVTLSCSPISGHRSVSWYQQTPGQGLQFLFEYFSETQRNKGNFPGRFSGRQFSNSRSEMNVSTLELGDSALYLCASRVGQGREKLFFGSGTQLSVL.

The chain carries TRBV11-2 and TRBJ2-5, with D perhaps matching TRBD2 (7 bases). Deletions cut 0 bases from V and 5 bases from J, with 16 bases between. Germline loops: CDR1 SGHAT, CDR2 FQNNGV. The CDR3 totals 16 residues. The CDR3 here is CASSLDRMWGGETQYF. The CDR3 coding sequence is TGTGCCAGCAGCTTAGATCGGATGTGGGGGGGCGAGACCCAGTACTTC.